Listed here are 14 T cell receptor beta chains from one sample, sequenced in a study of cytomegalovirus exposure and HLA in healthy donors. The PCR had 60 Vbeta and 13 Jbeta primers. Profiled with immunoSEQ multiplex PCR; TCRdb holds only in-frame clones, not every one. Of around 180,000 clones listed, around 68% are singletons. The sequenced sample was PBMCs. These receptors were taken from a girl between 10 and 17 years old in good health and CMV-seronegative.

CDR3 DNA sequence: TGTGCCAGCAGCCCCTTGGACAGATATGGCTACACCTTC. Translation: CASSPLDRYGYTF. V usage is TRBV14 and J usage is TRBJ1-2, with D maybe TRBD1 (6 bases). CDR1 is SGHDN and CDR2 is FVKESK in the germline V gene. V gave up 4 bases and J gave up 5 bases, with 11 bases separating them. This CDR3 is built from 13 residues.

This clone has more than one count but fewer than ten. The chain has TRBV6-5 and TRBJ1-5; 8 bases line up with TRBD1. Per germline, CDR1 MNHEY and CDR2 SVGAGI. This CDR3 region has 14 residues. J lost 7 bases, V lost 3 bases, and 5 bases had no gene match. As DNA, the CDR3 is TGTGCCAGCAGTTATGGGAACAGGGGGCAGCCCCAGCATTTT. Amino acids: CASSYGNRGQPQHF.

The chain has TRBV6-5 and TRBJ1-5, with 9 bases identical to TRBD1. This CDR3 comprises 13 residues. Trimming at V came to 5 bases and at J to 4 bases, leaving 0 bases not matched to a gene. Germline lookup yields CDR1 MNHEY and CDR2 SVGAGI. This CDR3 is CASSGTGNQPQHF. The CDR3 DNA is TGTGCCAGCAGTGGGACAGGGAATCAGCCCCAGCATTTT.

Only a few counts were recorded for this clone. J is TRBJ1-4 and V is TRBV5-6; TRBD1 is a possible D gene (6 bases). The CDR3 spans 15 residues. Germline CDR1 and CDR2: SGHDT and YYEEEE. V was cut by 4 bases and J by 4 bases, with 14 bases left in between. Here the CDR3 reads CASSVQGLYNEKLFF. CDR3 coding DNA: TGTGCCAGCAGCGTGCAGGGGCTTTATAATGAAAAACTGTTTTTT.

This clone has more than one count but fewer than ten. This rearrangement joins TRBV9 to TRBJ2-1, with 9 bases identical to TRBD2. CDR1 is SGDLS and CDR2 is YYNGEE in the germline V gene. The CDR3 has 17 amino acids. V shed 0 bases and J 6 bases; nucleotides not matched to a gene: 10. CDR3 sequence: CASSVGAGGVGGNEQFF. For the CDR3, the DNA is TGTGCCAGCAGCGTAGGAGCGGGGGGTGTCGGAGGCAATGAGCAGTTCTTC.

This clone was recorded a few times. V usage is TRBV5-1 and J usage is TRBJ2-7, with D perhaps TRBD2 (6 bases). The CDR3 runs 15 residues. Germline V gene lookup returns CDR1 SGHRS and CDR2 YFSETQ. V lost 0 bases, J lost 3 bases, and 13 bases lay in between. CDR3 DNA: TGCGCCAGCAGCTTGGTAGGCGGGATCCGCTACGAGCAGTACTTC. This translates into CASSLVGGIRYEQYF.

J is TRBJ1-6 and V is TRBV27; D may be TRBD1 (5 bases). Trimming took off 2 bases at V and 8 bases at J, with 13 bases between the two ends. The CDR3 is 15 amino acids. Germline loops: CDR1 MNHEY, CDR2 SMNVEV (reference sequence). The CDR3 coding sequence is TGTGCCAGCAGTTTAAGCAGGGAGGGAGATTCACCCCTCCACTTT. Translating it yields CASSLSREGDSPLHF.

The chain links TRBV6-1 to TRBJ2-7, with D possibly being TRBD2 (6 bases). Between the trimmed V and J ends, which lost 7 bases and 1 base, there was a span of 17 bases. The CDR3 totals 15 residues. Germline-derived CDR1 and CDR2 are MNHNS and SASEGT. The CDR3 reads CASNLPLAGSYEQYF. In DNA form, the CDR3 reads TGTGCCAGCAACCTCCCCCTGGCGGGATCCTACGAGCAGTACTTC.

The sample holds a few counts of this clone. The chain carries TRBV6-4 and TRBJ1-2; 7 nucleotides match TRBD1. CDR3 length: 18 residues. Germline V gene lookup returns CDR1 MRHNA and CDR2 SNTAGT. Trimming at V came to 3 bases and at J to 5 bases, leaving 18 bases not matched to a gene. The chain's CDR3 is CASSESGTDFPTRYGYTF. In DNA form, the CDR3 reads TGTGCCAGCAGTGAAAGTGGGACAGACTTCCCAACCCGATATGGCTACACCTTC.

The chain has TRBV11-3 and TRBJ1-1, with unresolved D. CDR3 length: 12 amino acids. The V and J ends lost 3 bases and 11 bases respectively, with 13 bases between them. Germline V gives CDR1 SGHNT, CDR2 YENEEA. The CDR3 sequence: CASSLPARVAFF. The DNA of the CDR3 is TGTGCCAGCAGCTTGCCGGCGAGGGTCGCTTTCTTT.

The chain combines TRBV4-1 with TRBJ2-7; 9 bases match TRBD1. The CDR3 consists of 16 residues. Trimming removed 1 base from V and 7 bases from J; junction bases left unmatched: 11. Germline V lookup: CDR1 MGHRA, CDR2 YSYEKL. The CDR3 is CASSQVGQGQNREQYF. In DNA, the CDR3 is TGCGCCAGCAGCCAAGTGGGACAGGGTCAGAATAGAGAGCAGTACTTC.

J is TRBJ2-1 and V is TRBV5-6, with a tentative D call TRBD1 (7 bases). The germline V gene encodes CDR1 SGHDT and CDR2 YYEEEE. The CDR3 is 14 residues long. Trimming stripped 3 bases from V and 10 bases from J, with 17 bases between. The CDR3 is CASSWRGRQPEQFF. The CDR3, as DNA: TGTGCCAGCAGCTGGAGGGGGCGGCAGCCGGAGCAGTTCTTC.

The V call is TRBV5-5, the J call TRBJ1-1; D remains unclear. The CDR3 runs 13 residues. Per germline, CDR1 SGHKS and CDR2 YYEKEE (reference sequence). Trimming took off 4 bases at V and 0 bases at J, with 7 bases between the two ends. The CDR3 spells CASSLQLNTEAFF. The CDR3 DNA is TGTGCCAGCAGCCTTCAGTTGAACACTGAAGCTTTCTTT.

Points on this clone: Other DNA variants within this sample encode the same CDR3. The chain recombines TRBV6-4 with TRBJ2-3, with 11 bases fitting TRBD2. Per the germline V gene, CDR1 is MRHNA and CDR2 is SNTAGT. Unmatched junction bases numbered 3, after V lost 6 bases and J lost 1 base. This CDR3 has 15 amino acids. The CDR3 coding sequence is TGTGCCAGCAGCGCGACTAGCGGGGGCACAGATACGCAGTATTTT. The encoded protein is CASSATSGGTDTQYF.